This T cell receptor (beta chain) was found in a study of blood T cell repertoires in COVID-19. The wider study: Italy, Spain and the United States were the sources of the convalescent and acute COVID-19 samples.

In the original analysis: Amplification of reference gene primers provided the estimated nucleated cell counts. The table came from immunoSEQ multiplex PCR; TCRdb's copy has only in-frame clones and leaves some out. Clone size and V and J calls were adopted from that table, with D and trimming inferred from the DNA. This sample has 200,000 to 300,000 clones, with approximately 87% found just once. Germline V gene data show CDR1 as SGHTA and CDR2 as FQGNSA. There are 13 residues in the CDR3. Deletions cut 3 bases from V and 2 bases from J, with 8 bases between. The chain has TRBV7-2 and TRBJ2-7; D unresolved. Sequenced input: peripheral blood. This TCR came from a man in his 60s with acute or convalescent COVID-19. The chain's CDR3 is CASSFIRAYEQYF. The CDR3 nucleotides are TGTGCCAGCAGCTTTATACGGGCCTACGAGCAGTACTTC.